This T cell receptor beta chain appears in the sequencing data of a study of tumor and adjacent non-tumor tissue in lung cancer. Across the study: Histology: about a dozen adenocarcinoma, a couple of squamous cell carcinoma, 1 small cell lung cancer. Approximately 4.2 million productive TCRbeta reads were obtained per sample on average. The patients, 10 to 11 men and 5 or 6 women, were about 31 to 85 with stage I to III disease.

This sample's RNA came from whole unsorted tissue. The library came from three nested PCR rounds adapted from ARM-PCR protocols. TCRdb independently ran MiXCR on the multiplex PCR reads; one entry per CDR3 protein. The data hold 75,000 to 95,000 distinct CDR3 sequences, with about 67% observed a single time. This clonotype showed up many times. Trimming took 7 bases from V and 4 from J; bases not matched to a gene: 10. The CDR3 is 15 amino acids. CDR1 is SEHNR and CDR2 is FQNEAQ in the germline V gene (reference sequence). The source of this sequence is a man aged 55 to 69 with non-small cell lung cancer. Input material: lung tumor tissue. J is TRBJ2-7 and V is TRBV7-9; 10 nucleotides agree with TRBD2. CDR3 sequence reads: CASNNPASGRYEQYF. Written as DNA, the CDR3 is TGTGCCAGCAACAACCCGGCTAGCGGGAGATACGAGCAGTACTTC.